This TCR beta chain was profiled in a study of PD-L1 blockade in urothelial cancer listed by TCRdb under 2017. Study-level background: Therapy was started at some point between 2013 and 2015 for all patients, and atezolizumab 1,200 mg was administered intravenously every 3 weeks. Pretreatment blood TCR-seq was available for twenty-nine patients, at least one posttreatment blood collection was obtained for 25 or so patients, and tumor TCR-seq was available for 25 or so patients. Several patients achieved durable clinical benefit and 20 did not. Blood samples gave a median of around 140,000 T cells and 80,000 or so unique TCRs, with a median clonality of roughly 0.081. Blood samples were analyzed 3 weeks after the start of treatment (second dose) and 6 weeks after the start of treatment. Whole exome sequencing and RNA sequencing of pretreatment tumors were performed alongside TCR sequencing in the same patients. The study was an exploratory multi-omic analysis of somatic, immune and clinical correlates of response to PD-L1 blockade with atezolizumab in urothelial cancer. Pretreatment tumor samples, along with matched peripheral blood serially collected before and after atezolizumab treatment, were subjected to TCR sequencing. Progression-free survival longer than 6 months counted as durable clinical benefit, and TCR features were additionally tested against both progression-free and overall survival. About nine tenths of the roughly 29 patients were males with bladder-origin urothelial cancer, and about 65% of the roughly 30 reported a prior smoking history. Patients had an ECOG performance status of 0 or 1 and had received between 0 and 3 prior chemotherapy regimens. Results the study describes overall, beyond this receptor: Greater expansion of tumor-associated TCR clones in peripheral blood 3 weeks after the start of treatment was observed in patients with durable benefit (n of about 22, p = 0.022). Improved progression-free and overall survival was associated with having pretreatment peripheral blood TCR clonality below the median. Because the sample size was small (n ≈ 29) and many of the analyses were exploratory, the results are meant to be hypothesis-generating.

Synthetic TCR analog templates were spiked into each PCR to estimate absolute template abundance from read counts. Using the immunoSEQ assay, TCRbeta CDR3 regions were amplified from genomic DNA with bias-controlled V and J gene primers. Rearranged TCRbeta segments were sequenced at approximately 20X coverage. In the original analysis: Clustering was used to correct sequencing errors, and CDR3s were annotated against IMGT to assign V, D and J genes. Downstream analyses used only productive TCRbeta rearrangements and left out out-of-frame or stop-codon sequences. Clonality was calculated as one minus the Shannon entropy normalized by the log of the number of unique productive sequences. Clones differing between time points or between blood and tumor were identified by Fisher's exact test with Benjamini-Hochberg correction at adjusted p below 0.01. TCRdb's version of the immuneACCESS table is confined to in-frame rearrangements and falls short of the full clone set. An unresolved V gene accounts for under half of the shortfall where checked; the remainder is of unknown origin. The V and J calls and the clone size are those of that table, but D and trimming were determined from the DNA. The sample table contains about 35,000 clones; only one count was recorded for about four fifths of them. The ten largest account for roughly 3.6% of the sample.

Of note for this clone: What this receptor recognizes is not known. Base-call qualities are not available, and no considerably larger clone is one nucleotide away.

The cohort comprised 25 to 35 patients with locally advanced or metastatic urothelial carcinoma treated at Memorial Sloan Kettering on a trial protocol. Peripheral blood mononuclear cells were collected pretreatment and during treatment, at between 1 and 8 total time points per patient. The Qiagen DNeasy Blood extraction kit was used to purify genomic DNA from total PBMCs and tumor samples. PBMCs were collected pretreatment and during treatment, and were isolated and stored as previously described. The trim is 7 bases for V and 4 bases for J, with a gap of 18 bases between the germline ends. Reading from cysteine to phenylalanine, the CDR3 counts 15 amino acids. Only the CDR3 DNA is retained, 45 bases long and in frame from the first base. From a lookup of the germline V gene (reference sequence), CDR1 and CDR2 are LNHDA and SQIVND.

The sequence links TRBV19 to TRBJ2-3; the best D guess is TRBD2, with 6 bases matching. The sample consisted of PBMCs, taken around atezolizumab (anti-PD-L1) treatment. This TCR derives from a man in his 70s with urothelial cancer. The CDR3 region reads CASTIGGSGADTQYF. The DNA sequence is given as TGTGCCAGTACAATCGGAGGGAGTGGAGCAGATACGCAGTATTTT.